This entry is about one T cell receptor (beta chain). This entry comes from a study of control samples from healthy donors and cancer patients. Clones were read by immunoSEQ multiplex PCR, and TCRdb kept only the in-frame ones, dropping some. The data hold about 140,000 clones, with around 88% observed a single time. Input material: blood. The receptor was derived from a man between 18 and 35 years old in good health.

CDR3 DNA sequence: TGTGCCAGCAGCTTGGTAGGGGCCCCCCCTAACTATGGCTACACCTTC. It specifies CASSLVGAPPNYGYTF. The rearrangement links TRBV5-6 to TRBJ1-2; TRBD1 is a possible D gene (5 bases). The CDR3 contains 16 residues. Germline CDR1 is SGHDT and CDR2 is YYEEEE. The germline V and J ends were trimmed by 0 bases and 0 bases, with 12 bases remaining between them.